The clone carrying this TCR beta chain was observed many times. Its antigen is unidentified. A library of TCRbeta sequences, prepared with unique molecular identifiers, was generated. One entry per CDR3 protein results from TCRdb running MiXCR on the PCR reads. Counted here are over 90,000 distinct CDR3 sequences, about 8% occurring once; the ten biggest clones make up less than 20%. The sample comes from a study of T-cell reconstitution after alpha-beta-depleted transplantation in children. The study's findings and limits: One year after transplant, T-cell counts and diversity came mostly from newly produced T cells. Two months or so post-transplant, alpha-beta T cells reportedly derived from several hundred expanded graft clones. Certain patients had high TCRbeta diversity at day 60, and it came from recipient T cells and thymic progenitors that survived.

Germline CDR1 is DFQATT and CDR2 is SNEGSKA (reference sequence). The CDR3 totals 15 residues. Trimming took 1 base from V and 1 from J, leaving 13 bases between them. The specimen comprised PBMCs, sampled before TCRalphabeta/CD19-depleted stem cell transplant. The rearrangement joins TRBV20-1 to TRBJ1-1, with D perhaps TRBD1 (5 bases). The sequence came from a boy aged 2-9 years with acute lymphoblastic leukemia, due to receive a stem cell transplant. CDR3 DNA: TGCAGTGCTAGAGCTGAGGGTAGGGGGAACACTGAAGCTTTCTTT. Amino acids: CSARAEGRGNTEAFF.